This TCR beta chain is from a study of T cells after posttransplantation cyclophosphamide. Cyclophosphamide on days +3 and +4 followed busulfan-fludarabine conditioning and a marrow graft. The study's findings and limits: Recipient CMV seropositivity and CMV reactivation strongly tracked TRB clonality. Later post-transplant blood repertoires were often dominated by donor CD8+ memory clones. Tissue-infiltrating T cells from skin or gut overlapped little with blood T cells.

The data were produced by immunoSEQ multiplex PCR, yet TCRdb's version contains in-frame clones alone and is incomplete. This sample carries 20,000 to 25,000 clones, roughly nine tenths of them seen once, and the ten largest clones take roughly an eighth. In the case of this clone: Antigen specificity is unknown.

Trimming took 2 bases from V and 2 from J, leaving 9 bases between them. Germline values: CDR1 MNHEY, CDR2 SVGAGI. This CDR3 comprises 14 residues. The rearrangement uses TRBV6-5 and TRBJ1-1, with D uncertain. The origin of this receptor is a female patient aged 25-40 years who received an allogeneic stem cell transplant from an unrelated donor, was CMV-positive, and had no GVHD. Among the T cells, some may be from the graft donor. This specimen was PBMCs, taken after allogeneic stem cell transplant with posttransplant cyclophosphamide. CDR3 in DNA: TGTGCCAGCAGTTACGGTGCGGGAAACACTGAAGCTTTCTTT. Protein sequence: CASSYGAGNTEAFF.